Listed below are T cell receptor beta chains from one sample, sequenced in a study of T cells in tuberculosis. The table came from immunoSEQ multiplex PCR; TCRdb's copy has only in-frame clones and leaves some out. The repertoire consists of some 28,000 clones, with around 90% occurring once and the leading ten covering around 6.1%. The sequencing sample was made of PBMCs. These receptors originate from a donor aged 5 to 30 with latent tuberculosis or without tuberculosis infection. The conserved cysteine and the conserved F or W are not part of the CDR3 here.

v_call: TRBV6-5
cdr3_aa: ANGSDETQY

v_call: TRBV29-1
cdr3_aa: SVVSGYGYT

v_call: TRBV6-6
cdr3_aa: ASKDRGLQPQH

v_call: TRBV9
cdr3_aa: ASSQGIGTGDGKLF

v_call: TRBV29-1
cdr3_aa: SVVPGKGTEAF

v_call: TRBV7-9
cdr3_aa: ASSFPLQQGVVGDTQY

v_call: TRBV5-1
cdr3_aa: ASSRQGVNEQY

v_call: TRBV7-9
cdr3_aa: ASQRYQETQY

v_call: TRBV29-1
cdr3_aa: SVAQLAGGTDTQY

v_call: TRBV7-8
cdr3_aa: ASSRQGGEKLF

v_call: TRBV27
cdr3_aa: ASSLSRTSGGSEQF

v_call: TRBV5-6
cdr3_aa: ASSLVEGTGNHEQY